This paragraph reports one T cell receptor (beta chain). Its target is not known. This table comes from immunoSEQ multiplex PCR, and its TCRdb copy is limited to in-frame clones, with some not included. Here the sample spans more than 150,000 clones, about 90% being singletons. These data belong to a study of T cell responses to AZD1222 COVID-19 vaccine. Notes on the study in general: Most donors were white British, females outnumbered males, and clonal diversity was possibly underestimated. An increase in Spike-specific TCR breadth and depth was observed after two AZD1222 doses.

The sequence came from an adult who received the AZD1222 COVID-19 vaccine. This material consisted of peripheral blood, taken 28 days after the second AZD1222 dose.

The CDR3 spells CASSAYSGRGEQYF. CDR3 DNA: TGTGCCAGCAGTGCGTACAGCGGGAGAGGCGAGCAGTACTTC. V is TRBV2 and J is TRBJ2-7; 8 nucleotides line up with TRBD2. V shed 4 bases, J shed 6 bases, and the junction held 8 bases outside the gene matches. Germline V lookup: CDR1 SNHLY, CDR2 FYNNEI. This CDR3 spans 14 amino acids.